These 23 T cell receptor beta chains were sequenced from one sample in a study of blood T cell repertoires in COVID-19. Repertoires were generated with immunoSEQ multiplex PCR, while TCRdb's copy carries only in-frame clones and drops some. The sample has around 360,000 clones; 80% to 90% are singletons. Source material: peripheral blood. These receptors were obtained from a woman in her thirties with COVID-19, enrolled during active disease.

The chain links TRBV4-3 to TRBJ2-7, with 9 nucleotides matching TRBD1. The CDR3 sequence is 14 residues long. J lost 4 bases, V lost 1 base, and 2 bases had no gene match. Germline CDR1 is LGHNA and CDR2 is YSLEER. The CDR3 DNA reads TGCGCCAGCAGCCAAGGACAGGGGGAATACGAGCAGTACTTC. Protein sequence: CASSQGQGEYEQYF.

The CDR3 sequence is CASSLVQGSYEQYF. In DNA, the CDR3 is TGTGCCAGCAGTTTAGTGCAGGGTTCCTACGAGCAGTACTTC. The chain carries TRBV28 and TRBJ2-7, with a tentative D call TRBD1 (5 bases). Trimming stripped 2 bases from V and 1 base from J, with 9 bases between. The CDR3 is 14 amino acids. Germline CDR1 MDHEN, CDR2 SYDVKM.

The chain uses TRBV11-2 and TRBJ1-2, with 7 bases matching TRBD1. The CDR3 has 13 amino acids. V shed 3 bases and J 4 bases; nucleotides not matched to a gene: 2. Germline V lookup: CDR1 SGHAT, CDR2 FQNNGV. CDR3 loop: CASSLAGGYGYTF. The CDR3 coding sequence is TGTGCCAGCAGCTTGGCAGGGGGCTATGGCTACACCTTC. Drawing the rest from reference TRBV11-2 and TRBJ1-2, the complete variable domain is EAGVAQSPRYKIIEKRQSVAFWCNPISGHATLYWYQQILGQGPKLLIQFQNNGVVDDSQLPKDRFSAERLKGVDSTLKIQPAKLEDSAVYLCASSLAGGYGYTFGSGTRLTVV.

The gene calls are TRBV5-6 and TRBJ2-7; the match to TRBD1 covers 9 bases. The germline CDR1 and CDR2 sequences are SGHDT and YYEEEE. V shed 4 bases and J 2 bases; nucleotides not matched to a gene: 4. The CDR3 runs 14 residues. CDR3 sequence: CASSRDRETYEQYF. The CDR3 DNA reads as TGTGCCAGCAGCCGGGACAGGGAAACCTACGAGCAGTACTTC.

V usage is TRBV25-1 and J usage is TRBJ1-2; D ambiguous. Looked up from germline, CDR1 is MGHDK and CDR2 is SYGVNS. V was clipped by 3 bases and J by 1 base, with 9 bases between them. This CDR3 comprises 14 residues. DNA of the CDR3: TGTGCCAGCAGTGACCTTATCGGTAACTATGGCTACACCTTC. Its translation: CASSDLIGNYGYTF.

As regards this clone: An end of the junction does not agree with germline; a read error may underlie this. CDR3 in DNA: TGTGCTAGCAGCTTACAGGGGGGATACGAGCAGTACTTC. This sequence encodes CASSLQGGYEQYF. The chain carries TRBV7-7 and TRBJ2-7; TRBD1 matches 8 bases. Germline loops: CDR1 SSHAT, CDR2 FNYEAQ (reference sequence). The CDR3 has 13 residues. The variable domain in full, completed from reference TRBV7-7 and TRBJ2-7, reads GAGVSQSPRYKVTKRGQDVTLRCDPISSHATLYWYQQALGQGPEFLTYFNYEAQPDKSGLPSDRFSAERPEGSISTLTIQRTEQRDSAMYRCASSLQGGYEQYFGPGTRLTVT.

This clone was observed once. The chain joins TRBV2 to TRBJ1-1; D unresolved. The CDR3 has 12 residues. The ends were cut back, 4 bases at V and 2 bases at J, with 5 bases in the middle. Germline CDR1 is SNHLY and CDR2 is FYNNEI. The CDR3: CASSVANTEAFF. CDR3 in DNA: TGTGCCAGCAGTGTGGCAAACACTGAAGCTTTCTTT.

The chain uses TRBV4-3 and TRBJ1-6, with TRBD1 as a possible D gene (5 bases). The CDR3 totals 16 residues. The germline V and J ends were trimmed by 4 bases and 8 bases, with 18 bases remaining between them. CDR1 and CDR2 (germline): LGHNA, YSLEER. The CDR3 DNA is TGCGCCAGCAGCCTAACCGGGTTGGGGGGGGATTCACCCCTCCACTTT. As protein: CASSLTGLGGDSPLHF.

This clone was observed a single time. The CDR3 is CAIGDSGRLYEQFF. The CDR3 region has the DNA TGTGCCATCGGGGATAGCGGGAGGTTGTATGAGCAGTTCTTC. The chain joins TRBV10-3 to TRBJ2-1, with 10 bases that match TRBD2. Germline CDR1 and CDR2: ENHRY and SYGVKD. The CDR3 is made up of 14 amino acids. V shed 8 bases and J 8 bases; nucleotides not matched to a gene: 9.

The V gene is TRBV7-2, the J gene TRBJ2-7, with 10 nucleotides matching TRBD1. Looked up from germline, CDR1 is SGHTA and CDR2 is FQGNSA. Trimming cost V 1 base and J 5 bases; bases outside gene matches: 2. This CDR3 is built from 14 residues. The CDR3 reads CASSLGGQGHEQYF. CDR3 DNA: TGTGCCAGCAGCTTAGGGGGACAGGGGCACGAGCAGTACTTC.

About this clone itself: The sample holds other DNA sequences that translate to the same CDR3. V is TRBV6-2 or TRBV6-3 and J is TRBJ1-1, with D hard to call. Germline assignment: CDR1 MNHEY and CDR2 SVGEGT. There are 13 residues in the CDR3. The V end was cut by 5 bases, the J end by 1 base, with 8 bases between. CDR3: CASSHRENTEAFF. The CDR3 DNA reads TGTGCCAGCAGTCACCGGGAGAACACTGAAGCTTTCTTT.

This rearrangement joins TRBV10-3 to TRBJ2-3; TRBD2 matches at 10 bases. This CDR3 is built from 16 residues. Trimming took 4 bases from V and 2 from J; bases not matched to a gene: 6. Looked up from germline, CDR1 is ENHRY and CDR2 is SYGVKD. CDR3 bases: TGTGCCATCAGTGCCCTAGCGGGAGCAAACACAGATACGCAGTATTTT. Translating gives CAISALAGANTDTQYF.

This clone has just a few counts. The chain has TRBV6-5 and TRBJ2-7; D is perhaps TRBD1 (6 bases). The CDR3 has 14 amino acids. Trimming left V 2 bases short and J 6 bases short, with 14 bases between. Germline lookup yields CDR1 MNHEY and CDR2 SVGAGI. The chain's CDR3 is CASSYGQGTGEQYF. For the CDR3, the DNA is TGTGCCAGCAGTTACGGTCAGGGGACCGGCGAGCAGTACTTC.

This chain uses TRBV7-9 with TRBJ1-1; D unresolved. Trimming took off 0 bases at V and 11 bases at J, with 10 bases between the two ends. The CDR3 contains 12 residues. The germline V gene encodes CDR1 SEHNR and CDR2 FQNEAQ (reference sequence). The CDR3 is CASSLATEEAFF. The DNA for the CDR3 is TGTGCCAGCAGCTTAGCGACTGAGGAGGCTTTCTTT.

In its sample, this clone was seen a few times. The chain recombines TRBV18 with TRBJ2-1; the match to TRBD1 covers 7 bases. This CDR3 comprises 16 residues. CDR1 and CDR2 (germline): KGHSH, LQKENI. J gave up 2 bases and V 6 bases, and 10 bases lay outside the gene matches. CDR3 in DNA: TGTGCCAGCTCCCAACTCCCCGGGACAGCCTACAATGAGCAGTTCTTC. Residues: CASSQLPGTAYNEQFF. The whole variable domain, remainder taken from reference TRBV18 and TRBJ2-1, is NAGVMQNPRHLVRRRGQEARLRCSPMKGHSHVYWYRQLPEEGLKFMVYLQKENIIDESGMPKERFSAEFPKEGPSILRIQQVVRGDSAAYFCASSQLPGTAYNEQFFGPGTRLTVL.

The CDR3 nucleotides read TGTGCCAGCAGACCTTTAATCGGGACAGGGGAGGTTTGGAACACTGAAGCTTTCTTT. Translating gives CASRPLIGTGEVWNTEAFF. The chain carries TRBV6-2 or TRBV6-3 and TRBJ1-1; 10 nucleotides agree with TRBD1. The length of the CDR3 is 19 residues. Germline CDR1 and CDR2: MNHEY and SVGEGT. V trimming: 6 bases; J trimming: 1 base; junction bases outside the gene matches: 17.

The chain combines TRBV7-9 with TRBJ2-4; maybe TRBD2 (5 bases). CDR1 is SEHNR, CDR2 FQNEAQ, per germline (reference sequence). The CDR3 loop spans 14 amino acids. V dropped 1 base and J dropped 7 bases, with 11 bases sitting between them. CDR3 in DNA: TGTGCCAGCAGCTTAGGGGGAGTCCGCAACATTCAGTACTTC. Protein: CASSLGGVRNIQYF.

The J gene is TRBJ2-5, the V gene TRBV19, with 8 nucleotides matching TRBD2. This CDR3 contains 15 residues. V shed 6 bases and J 0 bases; nucleotides not matched to a gene: 6. CDR1 and CDR2 from the germline V gene are LNHDA and SQIVND (reference sequence). The CDR3 nucleotides read TGTGCCAGTAGGCCGGGAGGGCTGAACCAAGAGACCCAGTACTTC. This gives the protein CASRPGGLNQETQYF.

V usage is TRBV28 and J usage is TRBJ2-5, with 7 bases fitting TRBD2. CDR1 and CDR2 from the germline V gene are MDHEN and SYDVKM. V dropped 7 bases and J dropped 9; count of bases not matched to a gene: 5. The CDR3 has 11 residues. For the CDR3, the DNA is TGTGCCAGCACTTACGCGGGGGCCCAGTACTTC. Translated, it gives CASTYAGAQYF. Supplemented by reference TRBV28 and TRBJ2-5, the full variable domain reads DVKVTQSSRYLVKRTGEKVFLECVQDMDHENMFWYRQDPGLGLRLIYFSYDVKMKEKGDIPEGYSVSREKKERFSLILESASTNQTSMYLCASTYAGAQYFGPGTRLLVL.

The chain employs TRBV9 and TRBJ2-1; 10 bases line up with TRBD2. With V trimmed by 1 base and J by 15 bases, 10 bases remained unmatched. Germline V CDR1 and CDR2: SGDLS, YYNGEE. The CDR3 is made up of 14 amino acids. CDR3 coding DNA: TGTGCCAGCAGCGTAATCCCTAGCGGGAGTTTACGGTTCTTC. It is translated as CASSVIPSGSLRFF.

The chain employs TRBV11-2 and TRBJ2-3, with 7 bases lining up with TRBD1. V lost 4 bases to trimming and J lost 4 bases; unmatched junction nucleotides: 2. The CDR3 runs to 13 residues. Germline assignment: CDR1 SGHAT and CDR2 FQNNGV. The DNA for the CDR3 is TGTGCCAGCAGCTCGGGACAGTCAGATACGCAGTATTTT. This gives the protein CASSSGQSDTQYF.

The rearrangement links TRBV2 to TRBJ2-7; unclear D gene. From germline, CDR1 is SNHLY and CDR2 FYNNEI. The length of the CDR3 is 13 residues. The V end lost 5 bases, the J end lost 6 bases, and 14 bases lay between the germline ends. This chain's CDR3 is CASSKNGGPEQYF. The CDR3 DNA reads as TGTGCCAGCAGTAAGAATGGCGGCCCCGAGCAGTACTTC.

The CDR3 protein is CASSLQSGRGRNEQFF. The CDR3 DNA follows: TGTGCCAGCAGTCTCCAAAGCGGGAGAGGCCGAAATGAGCAGTTCTTC. The V and J genes are TRBV28 and TRBJ2-1; the match to TRBD2 covers 8 bases. V lost 5 bases, J lost 7 bases, and 13 bases stayed unmatched. In germline, CDR1 is MDHEN, CDR2 SYDVKM. The CDR3 runs 16 residues.